This TCR beta chain is from a study of T cells in Graves' hyperthyroidism and ophthalmopathy. Overall study: Once the initial diagnosis was made, peripheral blood was obtained before any treatment.

Across 18 months, stable Graves' hyperthyroidism was marked by no progression to ophthalmopathy. Patients with uncontrolled infections, other autoimmune diseases, pregnancy or lactation were excluded. It was RNA transcripts that yielded the amplified TCR beta CDR3 regions. HTBI primers were employed in a first-round RT-PCR of the TCR CDR3. Each CDR3 protein is one row after TCRdb ran MiXCR on the multiplex PCR reads. Among about 420,000 distinct CDR3 sequences listed, 15% to 17% were seen once. Germline CDR1 LGHDT, CDR2 YNNKEL (reference sequence). This CDR3 has 17 residues. Trimming removed 5 bases at V and 0 bases at J, with 14 bases between.

The chain couples TRBV3-1 to TRBJ2-6; the D gene is possibly TRBD1 (6 bases). The receptor's source is a woman between 18 and 30 years old with Graves' hyperthyroidism. The specimen was blood. CDR3 loop: CASSFHGDISGANVLTF. The CDR3 nucleotides read TGTGCCAGCAGCTTCCATGGGGACATCTCTGGGGCCAACGTCCTGACTTTC.